The 32 T cell receptor beta chains in this list originate from one sample, sequenced in a study of early T cells in non-severe SARS-CoV-2 infection. In TCRdb, the 5' RACE reads were re-called with MiXCR into one record per CDR3 protein. The sample yields 98,000 or so distinct CDR3 sequences, approximately 12% seen once. Source: whole blood, taken at baseline. The receptors originated from an adult who was a healthcare worker with PCR-confirmed SARS-CoV-2 infection or an uninfected control (not recorded which).

In its sample, this clonotype was seen a few times. The chain has TRBV13 and TRBJ2-1; D not resolved. The CDR3 is 15 amino acids. Germline assignment: CDR1 PRHDT and CDR2 FYEKMQ (reference sequence). Trimming shortened V by 0 bases and J by 2 bases, and 8 bases separated the two germline ends. The CDR3 region has the DNA TGTGCCAGCAGCTTAGGCCAGCAGGCCTACAATGAGCAGTTCTTC. It encodes CASSLGQQAYNEQFF.

There are a few counts of this clonotype. The chain has TRBV11-3 and TRBJ1-1; a weak D match, TRBD1 (6 bases). Germline CDR1 is SGHNT and CDR2 is YENEEA. Trimming took 5 bases from V and 0 from J, leaving 10 bases between them. The CDR3 runs to 14 residues. CDR3 DNA: TGTGCCAGCAGCCGGGGGCGAATGAACACTGAAGCTTTCTTT. Translating it yields CASSRGRMNTEAFF.

The chain combines TRBV11-2 with TRBJ2-1; TRBD1 might be the D (5 bases). The germline V gene has CDR1 SGHAT and CDR2 FQNNGV. The CDR3 spans 16 residues. Trimming stripped 2 bases from V and 6 bases from J, with 17 bases between. The CDR3 is CASSLRRLVRGNEQFF. Written as DNA, the CDR3 is TGTGCCAGCAGCTTAAGGCGGCTTGTAAGGGGCAATGAGCAGTTCTTC.

In its sample, this clonotype was seen a few times. The CDR3 DNA sequence: TGTGCCAGCAGTTTAAAGCAAGGCTACGAGCAGTACTTC. It encodes CASSLKQGYEQYF. The V gene is TRBV27, the J gene TRBJ2-7; no clear D gene. Between the trimmed V and J ends, which lost 2 bases and 3 bases, there was a span of 8 bases. The CDR3 spans 13 residues. In germline, CDR1 is MNHEY, CDR2 SMNVEV (reference sequence).

This clonotype was observed a few times. This chain joins TRBV7-9 and TRBJ2-7, with 7 bases identical to TRBD2. The CDR3 extends over 15 amino acids. V lost 5 bases to trimming and J lost 0 bases; unmatched junction nucleotides: 7. Germline CDR1 is SEHNR and CDR2 is FQNEAQ (reference sequence). CDR3 region: CASSPSGAPSYEQYF. Written as DNA, the CDR3 is TGTGCCAGCAGCCCAAGCGGGGCACCCTCCTACGAGCAGTACTTC.

This clonotype has at least ten counts. The chain is built from TRBV25-1 and TRBJ2-7; 10 nucleotides line up with TRBD2. This CDR3 contains 20 residues. The V gene end was trimmed by 1 base and the J gene end by 0 bases; junction bases not matched to a gene: 15. From germline, CDR1 is MGHDK and CDR2 SYGVNS. CDR3 amino acids: CASSESLPGLAAESSYEQYF. The DNA for the CDR3 is TGTGCCAGCAGTGAATCCCTCCCTGGACTAGCGGCTGAAAGCTCCTACGAGCAGTACTTC.

This chain connects TRBV5-4 to TRBJ2-1; 8 bases agree with TRBD1. CDR1 and CDR2 (germline): SGHNT, YYREEE (reference sequence). V shed 0 bases and J 6 bases; nucleotides not matched to a gene: 5. This CDR3 spans 15 amino acids. The CDR3 loop reads CASSLAGGQANEQFF. The CDR3 DNA follows: TGTGCCAGCAGCTTGGCAGGGGGCCAGGCCAATGAGCAGTTCTTC.

The genes are TRBV20-1 and TRBJ2-5; TRBD2 matches at 8 bases. The junction had 15 bases not matched to a gene; V was cut back by 0 bases and J by 6 bases. The CDR3 runs 17 residues. Per germline, CDR1 DFQATT and CDR2 SNEGSKA (reference sequence). The CDR3 loop is CSARDMGSGKLHKTQYF. For the CDR3, the DNA is TGCAGTGCTAGAGATATGGGTAGCGGGAAACTCCATAAGACCCAGTACTTC.

Only a few counts were recorded for this clonotype. V gene TRBV10-3 combines with J gene TRBJ2-3; 9 nucleotides line up with TRBD2. J lost 8 bases, V lost 4 bases, and 10 bases had no gene match. The CDR3 is made up of 15 amino acids. Germline V gene sequence: CDR1 ENHRY, CDR2 SYGVKD. CDR3 region: CAISAGTSPGGTQYF. The CDR3 region has the DNA TGTGCCATCAGTGCTGGGACTAGCCCCGGGGGTACGCAGTATTTT.

In this sample, this clonotype turned up a few times. The chain recombines TRBV18 with TRBJ2-1, with TRBD2 matching 7 bases. The CDR3 loop spans 15 amino acids. CDR1 and CDR2 from the germline V gene are KGHSH and LQKENI. After removal of 1 base from V and 7 bases from J, the junction contained 7 bases not matched to a gene. The CDR3 nucleotides are TGTGCCAGCTCACCACGAGGCAGACTAGCAAATGAGCAGTTCTTC. It translates to CASSPRGRLANEQFF.

This chain joins TRBV11-3 and TRBJ1-2, with 7 bases that match TRBD1. Germline loops: CDR1 SGHNT, CDR2 YENEEA. The ends lost 4 bases at V and 6 bases at J; junction bases unmatched: 5. The CDR3 extends over 13 amino acids. CDR3 in DNA: TGTGCCAGCAGCTGGGGACAGATCGATGGCTACACCTTC. Translation gives CASSWGQIDGYTF.

The chain combines TRBV7-2 with TRBJ2-1; TRBD2 matches at 10 bases. In germline, CDR1 is SGHTA, CDR2 FQGNSA. The CDR3 extends over 15 amino acids. V shed 5 bases and J 9 bases; nucleotides not matched to a gene: 10. The CDR3 bases are TGTGCCAGCAGCGAGGCCCTAGCGGGAGTTAGTGAGCAGTTCTTC. It yields the protein CASSEALAGVSEQFF.

This rearrangement joins TRBV19 to TRBJ2-2; TRBD1 might be the D (5 bases). Germline CDR1 is LNHDA and CDR2 is SQIVND (reference sequence). The CDR3 runs 16 residues. V was pared by 3 bases and J by 4 bases, with 15 bases between. The CDR3 nucleotides are TGTGCCAGTAGTATTAGACAGTCCGTGTCCACCGGGGAGCTGTTTTTT. As protein: CASSIRQSVSTGELFF.

The chain recombines TRBV20-1 with TRBJ2-1, with 13 positions matching TRBD2. The germline V gene encodes CDR1 DFQATT and CDR2 SNEGSKA (reference sequence). V dropped 5 bases and J dropped 3; count of bases not matched to a gene: 7. The CDR3 covers 16 residues. CDR3 protein: CSAGRTSGGRYNEQFF. CDR3 DNA sequence: TGCAGTGCTGGTCGGACTAGCGGGGGCCGCTACAATGAGCAGTTCTTC.

There are a few counts of this clonotype. This chain uses TRBV12-3 or TRBV12-4 with TRBJ1-1; possibly TRBD1 for D (6 bases). V dropped 6 bases and J dropped 0 bases, with 14 bases sitting between them. This CDR3 is built from 15 residues. CDR3 loop: CASRILGTLNTEAFF. DNA for the CDR3: TGTGCCAGCAGAATCCTCGGGACACTGAACACTGAAGCTTTCTTT.

V and J are TRBV7-9 and TRBJ2-3, with D hard to call. The germline V gene encodes CDR1 SEHNR and CDR2 FQNEAQ (reference sequence). This CDR3 has 14 amino acids. V lost 6 bases, J lost 0 bases, and 10 bases lay in between. CDR3: CASSPTTSTDTQYF. The CDR3 DNA reads TGTGCCAGCAGTCCAACTACTAGCACAGATACGCAGTATTTT.

The sample holds many counts of this clonotype. The chain employs TRBV9 and TRBJ1-2; no clear D. The CDR3 spans 16 residues. CDR1 and CDR2 (germline): SGDLS, YYNGEE. Trimming left V 3 bases short and J 0 bases short, with 15 bases between. The CDR3 sequence: CASSAASTSTNYGYTF. The DNA for the CDR3 is TGTGCCAGCAGCGCAGCCTCTACCAGCACTAACTATGGCTACACCTTC.

CDR3 bases: TGTGCCAGCAGCCTGAATAGGGGATACGAGCAGTACTTC. Its protein is CASSLNRGYEQYF. This chain uses TRBV7-6 with TRBJ2-7; D is possibly TRBD1 (5 bases). CDR1 is SGHVS, CDR2 FNYEAQ, per germline. The CDR3 runs 13 residues. V dropped 5 bases and J dropped 4 bases, with 12 bases sitting between them.

This clonotype has a count of ten or more. V is TRBV6-1 and J is TRBJ2-7; 9 bases agree with TRBD2. Germline CDR1 and CDR2: MNHNS and SASEGT. After removal of 7 bases from V and 6 bases from J, the junction contained 13 bases not matched to a gene. The CDR3 extends over 15 amino acids. CDR3 DNA sequence: TGTGCCAGCATCAAGCGGGGGGATGCCTCACCCGAGCAGTACTTC. It yields the protein CASIKRGDASPEQYF.

This clonotype came up many times. At one end the junction does not follow the germline gene, possibly because of a read error. The rearrangement joins TRBV5-1 to TRBJ1-5; D is unclear. In germline, CDR1 is SGHRS, CDR2 YFSETQ. This CDR3 is built from 13 residues. Written as DNA, the CDR3 is TGTGCCAGCAGCTTAGAGGTCAATCAGCCCCAGCATTTT. Translation gives CASSLEVNQPQHF.

The chain links TRBV12-3 or TRBV12-4 to TRBJ2-5, with TRBD2 identical over 12 bases. The CDR3 runs to 17 residues. J was trimmed by 4 bases and V by 2 bases; bases with no gene match: 8. The CDR3 spells CASSLRASGGAAETQYF. CDR3 coding DNA: TGTGCCAGCAGTTTAAGGGCTAGCGGGGGGGCCGCAGAGACCCAGTACTTC.

This rearrangement joins TRBV12-3 or TRBV12-4 to TRBJ1-6, with 7 bases aligning to TRBD1. V was clipped by 7 bases and J by 10 bases; unmatched bases: 4. This CDR3 spans 12 amino acids. The CDR3 DNA reads TGTGCCAGCAAACGACAGGGATCACCCCTCCACTTT. Its translation: CASKRQGSPLHF.

This clonotype has more than one count but fewer than ten. The chain joins TRBV18 to TRBJ1-2; the D gene is possibly TRBD1 (6 bases). Germline V gene lookup returns CDR1 KGHSH and CDR2 LQKENI. V was cut by 6 bases and J by 2 bases, with 10 bases left in between. The CDR3 loop spans 13 amino acids. CDR3 DNA sequence: TGTGCCAGCTCCCCCGACAGGAACTATGGCTACACCTTC. Translation gives CASSPDRNYGYTF.

In this sample, this clonotype turned up many times. The rearrangement uses TRBV12-5 and TRBJ1-1; TRBD1 aligns across 8 bases. The length of the CDR3 is 15 residues. Trimming took 6 bases from V and 0 from J; bases not matched to a gene: 6. The germline CDR1 and CDR2 sequences are LGHNT and FRNRAP. The CDR3 spells CASGLGQGLNTEAFF. The DNA for the CDR3 is TGTGCTAGTGGGCTTGGACAGGGATTGAACACTGAAGCTTTCTTT. Full variable domain (rest looked up from reference TRBV12-5 and TRBJ1-1): DARVTQTPRHKVTEMGQEVTMRCQPILGHNTVFWYRQTMMQGLELLAYFRNRAPLDDSGMPKDRFSAEMPDATLATLKIQPSEPRDSAVYFCASGLGQGLNTEAFFGQGTRLTVV.

This clonotype was observed a handful of times. The chain combines TRBV30 with TRBJ1-2; D ambiguous. With 0 bases removed from V and 13 bases from J, the gap between germline ends came to 15 bases. The CDR3 has 12 residues. The germline gives CDR1 GTSNPN, CDR2 SVGIG (reference sequence). The CDR3 sequence is CAWSVPELWCTF. The CDR3 nucleotides are TGTGCCTGGAGTGTACCCGAGCTATGGTGCACCTTC.

This clonotype was detected many times. V gene TRBV2 combines with J gene TRBJ1-1, with no clear D. From germline, CDR1 is SNHLY and CDR2 FYNNEI. Trimming stripped 6 bases from V and 5 bases from J, with 13 bases between. There are 13 residues in the CDR3. The CDR3 bases are TGTGCCAGCAGCCCCGAGGGTTGGACTGAAGCTTTCTTT. The encoded protein is CASSPEGWTEAFF.

The sample holds a few counts of this clonotype. J is TRBJ1-2 and V is TRBV7-6, with a weak D call TRBD1 (5 bases). The CDR3 sequence is 19 residues long. Germline assignment: CDR1 SGHVS and CDR2 FNYEAQ. V was trimmed by 2 bases and J by 4 bases, leaving 26 bases between them. The CDR3 nucleotides are TGTGCCAGCAGCTTAATGCAGGGAAGAACGTCCGGGAGAGGCTATGGCTACACCTTC. Translation gives CASSLMQGRTSGRGYGYTF.

V gene TRBV6-1 combines with J gene TRBJ1-6; D is ambiguous. From germline, CDR1 is MNHNS and CDR2 SASEGT. V was cut by 7 bases and J by 9 bases, with 13 bases left in between. The CDR3 covers 13 residues. The chain's CDR3 is CASIIDHSSPLHF. The CDR3 DNA follows: TGTGCCAGCATAATCGATCATAGTTCACCCCTCCACTTT.

This clonotype appeared a few times. This chain uses TRBV19 with TRBJ2-5, with TRBD1 as a possible D gene (6 bases). The CDR3 loop spans 12 amino acids. V was clipped by 7 bases and J by 3 bases, with 9 bases between them. Germline V gene lookup returns CDR1 LNHDA and CDR2 SQIVND (reference sequence). DNA of the CDR3: TGTGCCAGTAAAGGACAGAAAGAGACCCAGTACTTC. It specifies CASKGQKETQYF.

This clonotype was seen a handful of times. The rearrangement joins TRBV12-3 or TRBV12-4 to TRBJ2-1; 7 nucleotides match TRBD2. The V segment lost 6 bases and the J segment 4 bases; nucleotides outside the gene matches: 15. The CDR3 has 17 amino acids. This CDR3 reads CASRAPPPGLTYNEQFF. CDR3 coding DNA: TGTGCCAGCAGGGCACCACCTCCGGGACTAACTTACAATGAGCAGTTCTTC.

This sequence joins TRBV15 and TRBJ2-5; D possibly corresponds to TRBD2 (5 bases). This CDR3 comprises 12 residues. V was shortened by 2 bases and J by 9 bases, with 10 bases between the two germline ends. CDR1 is LNHNV and CDR2 is YYDKDF in the germline V gene (reference sequence). CDR3 in amino acids: CATSRSSRAQYF. The CDR3 bases are TGTGCCACCAGCAGATCGTCGAGGGCCCAGTACTTC.

The table lists this clonotype with a few counts. The chain employs TRBV30 and TRBJ1-5; tentative D call: TRBD1 (6 bases). The germline V gene has CDR1 GTSNPN and CDR2 SVGIG (reference sequence). V lost 1 base and J 3 bases, leaving 7 bases between the germline ends. This CDR3 has 13 residues. The CDR3 region has the DNA TGTGCCTGGAGTGGACAGGTCAATCAGCCCCAGCATTTT. Its translation: CAWSGQVNQPQHF.